Listed below are T cell receptor beta chains from one sample, sequenced in a study of blood T cells in healthy people across ages. TCRdb re-derived calls from the 5' RACE reads in MiXCR, one entry per CDR3 protein. The data hold around 940,000 distinct CDR3 sequences, with roughly half observed a single time. The sequenced material came from blood. All receptors derive from a woman aged 55-69 years in good health. The CDR3 runs from the conserved cysteine through the conserved F or W. Fields, in order: D gene, V gene, J gene, clone size, CDR3 DNA, CDR3 protein. D genes are given only for firm matches. Not all rows give a size; the values are once, few, many and, for expanded clones, a class.

d_gene: NA
v_gene: TRBV7-7
j_gene: TRBJ2-5
abundance: NA
CDR3nt: TGTGCCAGCAGCCCCGGTCCAGGCCAAGAGACCCAGTACTTC
CDR3aa: CASSPGPGQETQYF

d_gene: NA
v_gene: TRBV29-1
j_gene: TRBJ2-5
abundance: NA
CDR3nt: TGCAGCGTTGCCGGGACAATGTACCAAGAGACCCAGTACTTC
CDR3aa: CSVAGTMYQETQYF

d_gene: NA
v_gene: TRBV21-1
j_gene: TRBJ1-4
abundance: NA
CDR3nt: TGTGCCAGCAGCCCGTGGGAAAAACTGTTTTTT
CDR3aa: CASSPWEKLFF

d_gene: TRBD1
v_gene: TRBV25-1
j_gene: TRBJ1-1
abundance: NA
CDR3nt: TGTGCCAGCAGTGAACTTACCGACAGGGCCAACACTGAAGCTTTCTTT
CDR3aa: CASSELTDRANTEAFF

d_gene: NA
v_gene: TRBV5-6
j_gene: TRBJ2-4
abundance: NA
CDR3nt: TGTGCCAGCAGCACTAGAGGCAACATTCAGTACTTC
CDR3aa: CASSTRGNIQYF

d_gene: TRBD2
v_gene: TRBV20-1
j_gene: TRBJ2-1
abundance: few
CDR3nt: TGCAGTGCCCCGAGCGGGAGTTTAGACAATGAGCAGTTCTTC
CDR3aa: CSAPSGSLDNEQFF

d_gene: TRBD1
v_gene: TRBV9
j_gene: TRBJ2-6
abundance: few
CDR3nt: TGTGCCAGCAGCGTAGGATTCGGGACAGGGAGCTCTGGGGCCAACGTCCTGACTTTC
CDR3aa: CASSVGFGTGSSGANVLTF

d_gene: NA
v_gene: TRBV20-1
j_gene: TRBJ1-2
abundance: NA
CDR3nt: TGCAGTGCTAGCCCCTCAAGAGGCTACACCTTC
CDR3aa: CSASPSRGYTF

d_gene: NA
v_gene: TRBV20-1
j_gene: TRBJ2-7
abundance: NA
CDR3nt: TGCAGTGCTAGAGATGGGCTAATGAAGAACGAGCAGTACTTC
CDR3aa: CSARDGLMKNEQYF

d_gene: TRBD1
v_gene: TRBV7-8
j_gene: TRBJ2-7
abundance: few
CDR3nt: TGTGCCAGCAGCTCTCGACAGGGCCCTCGGGAGCAGTACTTC
CDR3aa: CASSSRQGPREQYF

d_gene: NA
v_gene: TRBV3-1
j_gene: TRBJ1-1
abundance: NA
CDR3nt: TGTGCCAGCAGCCAAGGGGGGACGCTGGCTTTCTTT
CDR3aa: CASSQGGTLAFF

d_gene: TRBD2
v_gene: TRBV4-1
j_gene: TRBJ2-3
abundance: few
CDR3nt: TGCGCCAGCAGCCTGCCTAGCGGCACTAGCACAGATACGCAGTATTTT
CDR3aa: CASSLPSGTSTDTQYF

d_gene: TRBD1
v_gene: TRBV20-1
j_gene: TRBJ2-1
abundance: NA
CDR3nt: TGCAGTGTTTTCGGCACAGGGGGTGAGCAGTTCTTC
CDR3aa: CSVFGTGGEQFF

d_gene: NA
v_gene: TRBV21-1
j_gene: TRBJ1-6
abundance: NA
CDR3nt: TGTGCCAGCAGCAAATCGATTTCGTGTATCCGGGACAGGGAATTTAATTCACCCCTCCACTTT
CDR3aa: CASSKSISCIRDREFNSPLHF

d_gene: TRBD2
v_gene: TRBV6-1
j_gene: TRBJ2-1
abundance: few
CDR3nt: TGTGCCAGCAGTGGGGGACTAGCGGGGGGCGAGGAGCAGTTCTTC
CDR3aa: CASSGGLAGGEEQFF

d_gene: NA
v_gene: TRBV4-3
j_gene: TRBJ2-5
abundance: NA
CDR3nt: TGCGCCAGCGGCCAAGATGTGGAGGGAGAGACCCAGTACTTC
CDR3aa: CASGQDVEGETQYF

d_gene: TRBD1
v_gene: TRBV6-1
j_gene: TRBJ1-1
abundance: once
CDR3nt: TGTGCCAGCAGTCCACAGGGGGTTGAAGCTTTCTTT
CDR3aa: CASSPQGVEAFF

d_gene: NA
v_gene: TRBV7-2
j_gene: TRBJ2-7
abundance: NA
CDR3nt: TGTGCCAGCAGCTTAACTAGATCCGGCGAGCAGTACTTC
CDR3aa: CASSLTRSGEQYF

d_gene: NA
v_gene: TRBV7-2
j_gene: TRBJ2-5
abundance: few
CDR3nt: TGTGCCAGCAGAGAGGTGGAGACCCAGTACTTC
CDR3aa: CASREVETQYF

d_gene: NA
v_gene: TRBV20-1
j_gene: TRBJ2-6
abundance: NA
CDR3nt: TGCAGTGCAAATACAGGGTACTCTGGGGCCAACGTCCTGACTTTC
CDR3aa: CSANTGYSGANVLTF

d_gene: NA
v_gene: TRBV29-1
j_gene: TRBJ1-4
abundance: NA
CDR3nt: TGCAGCGTGGGGACCTCCCGTGAAAAACTGTTTTTT
CDR3aa: CSVGTSREKLFF

d_gene: NA
v_gene: TRBV4-1
j_gene: TRBJ1-2
abundance: NA
CDR3nt: TGCGCCAGCAGCCTAGTGGGGACGGGCTACACCTTC
CDR3aa: CASSLVGTGYTF

d_gene: NA
v_gene: TRBV7-9
j_gene: TRBJ2-7
abundance: NA
CDR3nt: TGTGCCAGCAGTCCAAATAATAACCGATACGAGCAGTACTTC
CDR3aa: CASSPNNNRYEQYF

d_gene: TRBD2
v_gene: TRBV14
j_gene: TRBJ2-7
abundance: few
CDR3nt: TGTGCCAGCAGCCATATCTGGAGCGGGAGTCTAGAAGAGCAGTACTTC
CDR3aa: CASSHIWSGSLEEQYF

d_gene: NA
v_gene: TRBV7-2
j_gene: TRBJ2-7
abundance: NA
CDR3nt: TGTGCCAGCAGCTTAGGGACGTATTCCTACGAGCAGTACTTC
CDR3aa: CASSLGTYSYEQYF

d_gene: NA
v_gene: TRBV5-1
j_gene: TRBJ2-6
abundance: NA
CDR3nt: TGCGCCACCCGAACAGGGAGTGGGGCCAACGTCCTGACTTTC
CDR3aa: CATRTGSGANVLTF

d_gene: NA
v_gene: TRBV7-9
j_gene: TRBJ1-1
abundance: few
CDR3nt: TGTGCCAGCGACTCCTGGAACACTGAAGCTTTCTTT
CDR3aa: CASDSWNTEAFF

d_gene: NA
v_gene: TRBV15
j_gene: TRBJ1-4
abundance: NA
CDR3nt: TGTGCCACCAGCACCGCTGGGGCGGAAAAACTGTTTTTT
CDR3aa: CATSTAGAEKLFF

d_gene: NA
v_gene: TRBV5-1
j_gene: TRBJ1-2
abundance: NA
CDR3nt: TGCGCCAGCAGCTTGACGTCGACTGAGTATGGCTACACCTTC
CDR3aa: CASSLTSTEYGYTF

d_gene: TRBD2
v_gene: TRBV6-2/TRBV6-3
j_gene: TRBJ2-7
abundance: few
CDR3nt: TGTGCCAGCAGTGAGGTCGGGGGAGCGGGGTACGAGCAGTACTTC
CDR3aa: CASSEVGGAGYEQYF

d_gene: TRBD1
v_gene: TRBV5-1
j_gene: TRBJ2-7
abundance: NA
CDR3nt: TGCGCCAGCAGCGGGACAGGGGTCCCCTACGAGCAGTACTTC
CDR3aa: CASSGTGVPYEQYF

d_gene: NA
v_gene: TRBV15
j_gene: TRBJ2-1
abundance: NA
CDR3nt: TGTGCCACCAGCAGAGAGCGGCGCTCCTACAATGAGCAGTTCTTC
CDR3aa: CATSRERRSYNEQFF

d_gene: NA
v_gene: TRBV6-2/TRBV6-3
j_gene: TRBJ1-2
abundance: few
CDR3nt: TGTGCCAGCGGAAACGCCGGGGGAAACTATGGCTACACCTTC
CDR3aa: CASGNAGGNYGYTF

d_gene: NA
v_gene: TRBV7-6
j_gene: TRBJ1-6
abundance: NA
CDR3nt: TGTGCCAGCAGAAACGGACTGAACTCCTATAATTCACCCCTCCACTTT
CDR3aa: CASRNGLNSYNSPLHF

d_gene: NA
v_gene: TRBV7-2
j_gene: TRBJ1-5
abundance: few
CDR3nt: TGTGCCAGCAGCTTATATGGGTCAAGTCAGCCCCAGCATTTT
CDR3aa: CASSLYGSSQPQHF

d_gene: TRBD2
v_gene: TRBV6-2/TRBV6-3
j_gene: TRBJ2-5
abundance: few
CDR3nt: TGTGCCAGCAGTTACGGGGGACTAGCGGGAGGGCTCAGCTCGACCCAGTACTTC
CDR3aa: CASSYGGLAGGLSSTQYF

d_gene: NA
v_gene: TRBV25-1
j_gene: TRBJ1-1
abundance: NA
CDR3nt: TGTGCCAGCAGTGAACAGGGCTCTGAAGCTTTCTTT
CDR3aa: CASSEQGSEAFF